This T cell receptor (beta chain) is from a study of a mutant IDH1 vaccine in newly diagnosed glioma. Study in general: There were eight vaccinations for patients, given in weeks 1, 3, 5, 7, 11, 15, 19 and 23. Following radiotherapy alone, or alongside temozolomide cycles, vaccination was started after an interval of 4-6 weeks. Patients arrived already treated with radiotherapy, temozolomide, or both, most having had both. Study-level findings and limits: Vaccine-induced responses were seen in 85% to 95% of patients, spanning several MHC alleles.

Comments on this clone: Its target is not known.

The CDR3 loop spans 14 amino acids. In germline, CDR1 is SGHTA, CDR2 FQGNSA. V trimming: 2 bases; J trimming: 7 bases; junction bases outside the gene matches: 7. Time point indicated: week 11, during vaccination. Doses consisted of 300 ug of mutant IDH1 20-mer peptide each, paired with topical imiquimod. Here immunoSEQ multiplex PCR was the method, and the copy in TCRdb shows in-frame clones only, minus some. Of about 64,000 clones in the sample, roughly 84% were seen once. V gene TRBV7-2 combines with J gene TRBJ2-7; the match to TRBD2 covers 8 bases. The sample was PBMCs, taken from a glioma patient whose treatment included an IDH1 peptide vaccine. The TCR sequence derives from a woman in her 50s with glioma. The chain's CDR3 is CASSLKAGDGEQYF. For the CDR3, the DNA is TGTGCCAGCAGCTTAAAAGCGGGGGATGGGGAGCAGTACTTC.